These 28 T cell receptor beta chains came from one sample sequenced in a study of memory CD4+ T cells and cytomegalovirus serostatus. The method was immunoSEQ multiplex PCR; TCRdb's version includes in-frame clones alone and lacks a portion of them. The table lists around 50,000 clones, about 74% of them singletons, with more than 0.95% in the top ten. The sort gate was single viable CD3+CD4+CD8-CD45RO+ cells for memory CD4+ T cells. The sequenced sample was memory CD4+ T cells from blood. Receptors originate from an adult in good health and CMV-seropositive.

This clone was seen a single time. V and J are TRBV5-1 and TRBJ1-4; 7 positions agree with TRBD1. Trimming removed 3 bases from V and 8 bases from J; junction bases left unmatched: 10. Germline V gene data show CDR1 as SGHRS and CDR2 as YFSETQ. The CDR3 covers 15 residues. The CDR3 protein is CASSYGQDGNEKLFF. The CDR3 DNA is TGCGCCAGCAGCTACGGACAGGACGGAAACGAAAAACTGTTTTTT. The whole variable domain, remainder taken from reference TRBV5-1 and TRBJ1-4, is KAGVTQTPRYLIKTRGQQVTLSCSPISGHRSVSWYQQTPGQGLQFLFEYFSETQRNKGNFPGRFSGRQFSNSRSEMNVSTLELGDSALYLCASSYGQDGNEKLFFGSGTQLSVL.

The chain combines TRBV6-5 with TRBJ2-5, with D perhaps assigned TRBD1 or TRBD2 (5 bases each). CDR1 is MNHEY and CDR2 is SVGAGI in the germline V gene. There are 14 residues in the CDR3. Trimming cost V 7 bases and J 2 bases, with 14 bases left between them. Written as DNA, the CDR3 is TGTGCCAGCAAGAGGGGACGCATACAAGAGACCCAGTACTTC. This encodes CASKRGRIQETQYF.

This clone appeared a few times. The chain is built from TRBV5-1 and TRBJ1-2; D remains ambiguous. Trimming took 5 bases from V and 5 from J, leaving 13 bases between them. The CDR3 is made up of 13 amino acids. Germline CDR1 is SGHRS and CDR2 is YFSETQ. The CDR3 sequence is CASRDPGSYGYTF. The CDR3, as DNA: TGCGCCAGCAGAGACCCGGGGTCATATGGCTACACCTTC. The complete variable domain, with remaining parts taken from reference TRBV5-1 and TRBJ1-2, reads KAGVTQTPRYLIKTRGQQVTLSCSPISGHRSVSWYQQTPGQGLQFLFEYFSETQRNKGNFPGRFSGRQFSNSRSEMNVSTLELGDSALYLCASRDPGSYGYTFGSGTRLTVV.

The chain has TRBV11-1 and TRBJ2-3; tentative D call: TRBD2 (7 bases). CDR1 is SGHAT and CDR2 is FQDESV in the germline V gene (reference sequence). This CDR3 spans 14 amino acids. V was cut by 5 bases and J by 5 bases, with 14 bases left in between. The CDR3 sequence is CASSLWGGRDTQYF. CDR3 DNA sequence: TGTGCCAGCAGCCTCTGGGGGGGCAGAGATACGCAGTATTTT.

The V call is TRBV10-3, the J call TRBJ1-1; 7 nucleotides match TRBD1. The V gene's germline CDR1 is ENHRY and CDR2 SYGVKD. The V gene end was trimmed by 3 bases and the J gene end by 0 bases; junction bases not matched to a gene: 4. The CDR3 has 15 residues. The CDR3 here is CAISDTGEVNTEAFF. In DNA, the CDR3 is TGTGCCATCAGTGACACAGGGGAGGTGAACACTGAAGCTTTCTTT.

The V gene is TRBV6-6, the J gene TRBJ1-1; maybe TRBD1 (6 bases). Looked up from germline, CDR1 is MNHNY and CDR2 is SVGAGI (reference sequence). The CDR3 extends over 13 amino acids. V was shortened by 6 bases and J by 7 bases, with 15 bases between the two germline ends. CDR3 DNA: TGTGCCAGCAGGCCACCCGGGGGCGGTGAAGCTTTCTTT. Translated: CASRPPGGGEAFF.

The chain recombines TRBV6-5 with TRBJ1-6; possibly TRBD1 for D (5 bases). Between the trimmed V and J ends, which lost 7 bases and 7 bases, there was a span of 14 bases. This CDR3 contains 14 residues. Germline assignment: CDR1 MNHEY and CDR2 SVGAGI. The CDR3 loop is CASNGGGTNSPLHF. The CDR3 DNA follows: TGTGCCAGCAATGGCGGGGGAACGAATTCACCCCTCCACTTT.

V usage is TRBV7-2 and J usage is TRBJ2-5, with 13 positions matching TRBD2. With V trimmed by 5 bases and J by 2 bases, 8 bases remained unmatched. The length of the CDR3 is 17 residues. Germline CDR1 SGHTA, CDR2 FQGNSA. The chain's CDR3 is CASSDRLAGGIQETQYF. The DNA for the CDR3 is TGTGCCAGCAGCGACCGACTAGCGGGGGGAATACAAGAGACCCAGTACTTC.

The rearrangement joins TRBV5-1 to TRBJ1-1; tentative D call: TRBD1 (6 bases). Trimming took 4 bases from V and 2 from J, leaving 12 bases between them. Germline CDR1 reads SGHRS; CDR2 reads YFSETQ. This CDR3 comprises 14 residues. The CDR3 loop is CASSAGDGNTEAFF. The CDR3 DNA follows: TGCGCCAGCAGCGCAGGGGACGGCAACACTGAAGCTTTCTTT.

The genes are TRBV19 and TRBJ2-2; the match to TRBD1 covers 9 bases. V was pared by 6 bases and J by 8 bases, with 10 bases of the junction left unmatched. The CDR3 has 15 residues. Germline V gene sequence: CDR1 LNHDA, CDR2 SQIVND (reference sequence). The CDR3 nucleotides are TGTGCCAGTAGCCAACCCGGGACAGGGAATGGGGAGCTGTTTTTT. It translates to CASSQPGTGNGELFF.

The chain carries TRBV20-1 and TRBJ2-5; D is ambiguous. Germline-derived CDR1 and CDR2 are DFQATT and SNEGSKA (reference sequence). V was trimmed by 3 bases and J by 5 bases, leaving 7 bases between them. CDR3 length equals 11 residues. This CDR3 is CSASFHETQYF. In DNA form, the CDR3 reads TGCAGTGCTAGTTTCCATGAGACCCAGTACTTC.

The rearrangement uses TRBV11-2 and TRBJ2-7, with a tentative D call TRBD1 (6 bases). The V and J ends lost 5 bases and 0 bases respectively, with 23 bases between them. The germline V gene encodes CDR1 SGHAT and CDR2 FQNNGV. There are 18 residues in the CDR3. The CDR3 DNA sequence: TGTGCCAGCAGCCCGATCAACAGGGCTCAGGGGAGCTCCTACGAGCAGTACTTC. This gives the protein CASSPINRAQGSSYEQYF.

This chain connects TRBV7-2 to TRBJ2-5, with D perhaps TRBD1 (5 bases). The CDR3 totals 14 residues. V lost 7 bases and J lost 4, with 16 bases in between. Germline CDR1 and CDR2: SGHTA and FQGNSA. The CDR3 loop reads CASKTVSRAETQYF. CDR3 bases: TGTGCCAGCAAGACAGTGAGCAGGGCAGAGACCCAGTACTTC.

This rearrangement joins TRBV6-5 to TRBJ2-2, with TRBD2 identical over 10 bases. CDR3 length: 15 residues. V was pared by 3 bases and J by 7 bases, with 5 bases of the junction left unmatched. From germline, CDR1 is MNHEY and CDR2 SVGAGI. CDR3 residues: CASSYVAGGDGELFF. CDR3 coding DNA: TGTGCCAGCAGTTATGTAGCGGGGGGTGACGGGGAGCTGTTTTTT.

The genes are TRBV6-1 and TRBJ2-7, with D possibly matching TRBD2 (6 bases). The CDR3 covers 14 residues. Trimming left V 2 bases short and J 7 bases short, with 15 bases between. Germline V gene data show CDR1 as MNHNS and CDR2 as SASEGT. The CDR3 nucleotides are TGTGCCAGCAGTGAACTAGCGAGGGATTCAGAGCAGTACTTC. It translates to CASSELARDSEQYF.

This clone has only a few counts. The CDR3 here is CASSYSPSGLSPLHF. The DNA of the CDR3 is TGTGCCAGCAGTTACTCTCCTTCGGGTCTTTCACCCCTCCACTTT. The rearrangement uses TRBV6-5 and TRBJ1-6, with D unclear. Germline V gene sequence: CDR1 MNHEY, CDR2 SVGAGI. CDR3 length: 15 residues. The V end lost 0 bases, the J end lost 9 bases, and 12 bases lay between the germline ends.

The chain employs TRBV6-4 and TRBJ1-1; D gene unclear. The CDR3 loop spans 11 amino acids. Trimming stripped 8 bases from V and 4 bases from J, with 8 bases between. Looked up from germline, CDR1 is MRHNA and CDR2 is SNTAGT. CDR3 loop: CASRAGTEAFF. The CDR3 DNA sequence: TGTGCCAGCCGGGCGGGCACTGAAGCTTTCTTT.

The rearrangement links TRBV7-8 to TRBJ1-1; D call uncertain. CDR3 length equals 16 residues. The germline V gene encodes CDR1 SGHVS and CDR2 FQNEAQ. Trimming cost V 4 bases and J 0 bases, with 15 bases left between them. CDR3 sequence (DNA): TGTGCCAGCAGCTCGGACGGATATGATATGAACACTGAAGCTTTCTTT. Protein: CASSSDGYDMNTEAFF. The full variable domain, its missing parts supplied by reference TRBV7-8 and TRBJ1-1, is GAGVSQSPRYKVAKRGQDVALRCDPISGHVSLFWYQQALGQGPEFLTYFQNEAQLDKSGLPSDRFFAERPEGSVSTLKIQRTQQEDSAVYLCASSSDGYDMNTEAFFGQGTRLTVV.

DNA for the CDR3: TGTGCCTACCGTAGCGGGGGGGCATTATGGGATACGCAGTATTTT. Translation: CAYRSGGALWDTQYF. The chain is built from TRBV30 and TRBJ2-3; 11 bases align to TRBD2. Trimming took 7 bases from V and 6 from J; bases not matched to a gene: 12. The germline gives CDR1 GTSNPN, CDR2 SVGIG (reference sequence). CDR3 length: 15 amino acids.

This chain joins TRBV5-6 and TRBJ2-3; D is uncertain. From germline, CDR1 is SGHDT and CDR2 YYEEEE. The CDR3 is made up of 14 amino acids. V was pared by 0 bases and J by 2 bases, with 7 bases between. The CDR3 nucleotides are TGTGCCAGCAGCTTGGGAATGTCCACAGATACGCAGTATTTT. It codes for CASSLGMSTDTQYF.

The rearrangement links TRBV7-8 to TRBJ1-3; D is undetermined. Germline CDR1 reads SGHVS; CDR2 reads FQNEAQ. The CDR3 has 14 residues. The V end lost 5 bases, the J end lost 0 bases, and 8 bases lay between the germline ends. The CDR3 is CASSTRLSGNTIYF. CDR3 DNA sequence: TGTGCCAGCAGCACCCGACTCTCTGGAAACACCATATATTTT.

V gene TRBV7-9 combines with J gene TRBJ2-5, with a tentative D call TRBD2 (5 bases). The CDR3 sequence is 12 residues long. The V and J ends lost 5 bases and 7 bases respectively, with 11 bases between them. Germline-derived CDR1 and CDR2 are SEHNR and FQNEAQ (reference sequence). The CDR3 protein is CASSLGGRTQYF. CDR3 nucleotides: TGTGCCAGCAGCCTAGGAGGCCGGACCCAGTACTTC. Variable domain in full (rest from reference TRBV7-9 and TRBJ2-5): DTGVSQNPRHKITKRGQNVTFRCDPISEHNRLYWYRQTLGQGPEFLTYFQNEAQLEKSRLLSDRFSAERPKGSFSTLEIQRTEQGDSAMYLCASSLGGRTQYFGPGTRLLVL.

J is TRBJ2-2 and V is TRBV7-6; 8 bases agree with TRBD1. There are 16 residues in the CDR3. Per germline, CDR1 SGHVS and CDR2 FNYEAQ. Trimming took 4 bases from V and 5 from J; bases not matched to a gene: 9. The DNA for the CDR3 is TGTGCCAGCAGCTCCCGCCCAGGGGGCAATACCGGGGAGCTGTTTTTT. It yields the protein CASSSRPGGNTGELFF.

The V gene is TRBV15, the J gene TRBJ1-4; 9 bases align to TRBD1. The V gene end was trimmed by 2 bases and the J gene end by 8 bases; junction bases not matched to a gene: 9. CDR1 LNHNV and CDR2 YYDKDF come from the germline V gene (reference sequence). The CDR3 spans 16 residues. The CDR3 is CATSRRTGAFSEKLFF. The CDR3 DNA is TGTGCCACCAGCAGAAGGACAGGGGCATTTAGCGAAAAACTGTTTTTT.

This chain joins TRBV7-2 and TRBJ2-7; D perhaps matches TRBD1 (5 bases). The germline CDR1 and CDR2 sequences are SGHTA and FQGNSA. This CDR3 is 13 amino acids long. The V end lost 5 bases, the J end lost 0 bases, and 8 bases lay between the germline ends. CDR3 in amino acids: CASSGAVSYEQYF. As DNA, the CDR3 is TGTGCCAGCAGCGGGGCGGTCTCCTACGAGCAGTACTTC.

This chain uses TRBV15 with TRBJ1-2; TRBD1 is a possible D gene (5 bases). Trimming removed 0 bases from V and 4 bases from J, with 12 bases in between. This CDR3 has 15 residues. CDR1 is LNHNV, CDR2 YYDKDF, per germline (reference sequence). The CDR3 is CATSRDSAGSYGYTF. CDR3 DNA sequence: TGTGCCACCAGCAGAGATTCGGCAGGGTCCTATGGCTACACCTTC.

The chain links TRBV4-2 to TRBJ2-1; 11 bases fit TRBD2. V shed 1 base, J shed 6 bases, and the junction held 5 bases outside the gene matches. The germline V gene encodes CDR1 LGHNA and CDR2 YNFKEQ. The CDR3 length is 16 residues. CDR3 in amino acids: CASSQGSLAGGNEQFF. As DNA, the CDR3 is TGTGCCAGCAGCCAAGGGTCCCTAGCGGGGGGCAATGAGCAGTTCTTC.

This rearrangement joins TRBV5-6 to TRBJ1-3; TRBD1 might be the D (5 bases). The CDR3 contains 15 residues. Germline lookup yields CDR1 SGHDT and CDR2 YYEEEE. Deletions cut 2 bases from V and 4 bases from J, with 13 bases between. CDR3 sequence reads: CASSLELGAGNTIYF. Written as DNA, the CDR3 is TGTGCCAGCAGCTTAGAGCTCGGGGCGGGAAACACCATATATTTT.